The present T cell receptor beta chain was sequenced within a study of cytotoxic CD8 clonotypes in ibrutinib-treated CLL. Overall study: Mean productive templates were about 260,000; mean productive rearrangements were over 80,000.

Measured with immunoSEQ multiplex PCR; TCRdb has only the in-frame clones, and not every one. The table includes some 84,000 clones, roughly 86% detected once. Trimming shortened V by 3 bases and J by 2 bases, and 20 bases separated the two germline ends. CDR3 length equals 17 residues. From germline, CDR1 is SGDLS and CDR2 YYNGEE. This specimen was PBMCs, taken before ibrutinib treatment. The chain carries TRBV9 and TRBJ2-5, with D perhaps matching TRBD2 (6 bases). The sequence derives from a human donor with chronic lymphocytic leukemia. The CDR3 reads CASSAPPGAGTQETQYF. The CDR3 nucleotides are TGTGCCAGCAGCGCCCCCCCCGGGGCGGGAACACAAGAGACCCAGTACTTC.